The 26 T cell receptor beta chains in this list originate from one sample, sequenced in a study of blood T cells in healthy people across ages. Together with a sample-barcoded 5' primer, a J-beta primer mix was included in a second PCR lasting roughly 6 to 12 cycles. TCRdb redid the calling of the 5' RACE reads with MiXCR, one entry per CDR3 protein. The table has roughly 640,000 distinct CDR3 sequences, approximately 30% seen once. What was sequenced was blood. Receptor source: a woman aged 80 or older in good health.

This clonotype was counted ten times or more. This chain joins TRBV5-1 and TRBJ1-5, with D uncertain. CDR3 length: 13 amino acids. The germline V and J ends were trimmed by 4 bases and 5 bases, with 10 bases remaining between them. Germline CDR1 and CDR2: SGHRS and YFSETQ. The CDR3 reads CASSEAVDQPQHF. The DNA of the CDR3 is TGCGCCAGCAGCGAGGCCGTGGATCAGCCCCAGCATTTT. Based on the CDR3 plus reference TRBV5-1 and TRBJ1-5, the full variable domain is KAGVTQTPRYLIKTRGQQVTLSCSPISGHRSVSWYQQTPGQGLQFLFEYFSETQRNKGNFPGRFSGRQFSNSRSEMNVSTLELGDSALYLCASSEAVDQPQHFGDGTRLSIL.

This clonotype occurred many times. A much larger clone lies a single base off, so this may be a read error. The V gene is TRBV7-2, the J gene TRBJ2-3; D assignment may be TRBD1 or TRBD2 (5 bases each). This CDR3 is built from 15 residues. In germline, CDR1 is SGHTA, CDR2 FQGNSA. The chain's CDR3 is CANSRTPGKLDTQYF. As DNA, the CDR3 is TGTGCCAACAGCCGGACACCGGGGAAGCTAGATACGCAGTATTTT.

This clonotype was detected many times. The chain carries TRBV20-1 and TRBJ2-4; D perhaps matches TRBD2 (6 bases). Germline V lookup: CDR1 DFQATT, CDR2 SNEGSKA (reference sequence). Trimming removed 0 bases from V and 2 bases from J, with 11 bases in between. CDR3 length equals 15 residues. CDR3 bases: TGCAGTGCTAGAGATCCCGGGGGAACCAAAAACATTCAGTACTTC. Protein sequence: CSARDPGGTKNIQYF.

Ten or more counts support this clonotype. J is TRBJ2-7 and V is TRBV15; 15 bases line up with TRBD2. In germline, CDR1 is LNHNV, CDR2 YYDKDF (reference sequence). CDR3 length: 19 residues. V gave up 1 base and J gave up 0 bases; unmatched junction bases: 7. CDR3 in amino acids: CATSRGGTSGGISSYEQYF. In DNA, the CDR3 is TGTGCCACCAGCAGAGGAGGGACTAGCGGGGGGATAAGCTCCTACGAGCAGTACTTC.

This clonotype was counted ten times or more. The chain carries TRBV7-9 and TRBJ1-2; the match to TRBD1 covers 7 bases. V lost 3 bases, J lost 3 bases, and 7 bases stayed unmatched. Per germline, CDR1 SEHNR and CDR2 FQNEAQ (reference sequence). The CDR3 spans 15 residues. As DNA, the CDR3 is TGTGCCAGCAGCTTGGGACAGCGTAACGACTATGGCTACACCTTC. Its protein product is CASSLGQRNDYGYTF.

V usage is TRBV6-1 and J usage is TRBJ2-1; the match to TRBD1 covers 7 bases. This CDR3 spans 17 amino acids. V shed 4 bases, J shed 0 bases, and the junction held 9 bases outside the gene matches. Per the germline V gene, CDR1 is MNHNS and CDR2 is SASEGT. CDR3 region: CASSGPQGSSSYNEQFF. In DNA form, the CDR3 reads TGTGCCAGCAGTGGCCCACAGGGGTCGAGCTCCTACAATGAGCAGTTCTTC.

This chain joins TRBV7-8 and TRBJ1-2, with D hard to call. The V gene's germline CDR1 is SGHVS and CDR2 FQNEAQ. The length of the CDR3 is 14 residues. Trimming removed 0 bases from V and 3 bases from J, with 8 bases in between. The CDR3 loop is CASSLAGIHYGYTF. CDR3 DNA: TGTGCCAGCAGCTTAGCGGGGATACACTATGGCTACACCTTC.

With regard to this clonotype: Since a much larger clone is just one base distant, this may be a read error. The V gene is TRBV7-9, the J gene TRBJ2-5, with TRBD2 matching over 11 bases. V trimming: 5 bases; J trimming: 11 bases; junction bases outside the gene matches: 22. The V gene's germline CDR1 is SEHNR and CDR2 FQNEAQ (reference sequence). CDR3 length: 18 amino acids. CDR3 loop: CASSPLQFLAGGYNEQYF. DNA of the CDR3: TGTGCCAGCAGCCCGCTCCAATTTCTAGCGGGGGGTTACAATGAGCAGTACTTC. The entire variable domain, with the rest obtained from reference TRBV7-9 and TRBJ2-5, is as follows: DTGVSQNPRHKITKRGQNVTFRCDPISEHNRLYWYRQTLGQGPEFLTYFQNEAQLEKSRLLSDRFSAERPKGSFSTLEIQRTEQGDSAMYLCASSPLQFLAGGYNEQYFGPGTRLLVL.

This clonotype was observed many times. One base away lies a much larger clone, so this may be a sequencing read error. The rearrangement joins TRBV20-1 to TRBJ2-1; perhaps TRBD2 as D (6 bases). The J call is in doubt because the DNA end fits TRBJ2-7 better. The CDR3 is 15 residues long. Germline assignment: CDR1 DFQATT and CDR2 SNEGSKA (reference sequence). CDR3 in amino acids: CSAVPGTSAYNEQYF. The CDR3 DNA sequence: TGCAGTGCTGTCCCCGGGACTTCTGCCTACAATGAGCAGTACTTC.

Many counts were recorded for this clonotype. The chain uses TRBV29-1 and TRBJ1-2, with 10 bases matching TRBD1. J lost 6 bases, V lost 5 bases, and 6 bases had no gene match. The CDR3 extends over 13 amino acids. Germline-derived CDR1 and CDR2 are SQVTM and ANQGSEA. The CDR3 nucleotides are TGCAGCGTTTCGAAGGGACAGGGGAATGGCTACACCTTC. This sequence encodes CSVSKGQGNGYTF.

This clonotype was counted at least ten times. The chain employs TRBV7-9 and TRBJ2-3, with 8 bases fitting TRBD2. CDR3 length equals 15 residues. CDR1 and CDR2 from the germline V gene are SEHNR and FQNEAQ (reference sequence). V lost 5 bases to trimming and J lost 2 bases; unmatched junction nucleotides: 6. CDR3 DNA: TGTGCCAGCAGCCTCGGGGGGGTAACCACAGATACGCAGTATTTT. It is translated as CASSLGGVTTDTQYF.

The J gene is TRBJ2-2, the V gene TRBV28; D may be TRBD2 (6 bases). CDR1 and CDR2 from the germline V gene are MDHEN and SYDVKM. The length of the CDR3 is 13 residues. V lost 7 bases and J lost 7, with 13 bases in between. The CDR3: CASMNGGYGELFF. The CDR3 coding sequence is TGTGCCAGCATGAATGGGGGGTACGGGGAGCTGTTTTTT.

This clonotype was seen at least ten times. The V call is TRBV5-1, the J call TRBJ2-5, with 9 bases matching TRBD1. Germline CDR1 and CDR2: SGHRS and YFSETQ. This CDR3 comprises 14 residues. With V trimmed by 0 bases and J by 11 bases, 8 bases remained unmatched. In DNA form, the CDR3 reads TGCGCCAGCAGCTTGGGAGACAGGGGGAAAGAGCAGTACTTC. It yields the protein CASSLGDRGKEQYF.

The chain carries TRBV3-1 and TRBJ2-6; the D gene is possibly TRBD2 (6 bases). The length of the CDR3 is 14 residues. Trimming removed 1 base from V and 11 bases from J, with 12 bases in between. Germline values: CDR1 LGHDT, CDR2 YNNKEL (reference sequence). The CDR3 region has the DNA TGTGCCAGCAGCCAAGGTGGGGGGTCGGACGTCCTGACTTTC. Translation gives CASSQGGGSDVLTF.

The V and J genes are TRBV7-2 and TRBJ2-5, with 12 bases matching TRBD2. V shed 5 bases and J 3 bases; nucleotides not matched to a gene: 7. The CDR3 spans 16 residues. CDR1 is SGHTA, CDR2 FQGNSA, per germline. The CDR3 here is CASSLILAGGKETQYF. CDR3 sequence (DNA): TGTGCCAGCAGCCTCATCCTAGCGGGGGGGAAAGAGACCCAGTACTTC.

This chain connects TRBV3-1 to TRBJ2-7; perhaps TRBD2 as D (6 bases). V lost 4 bases and J 0 bases, leaving 22 bases between the germline ends. Germline V gene data show CDR1 as LGHDT and CDR2 as YNNKEL (reference sequence). The CDR3 covers 18 residues. The CDR3 loop is CASSPPGPILGSSYEQYF. The CDR3 DNA reads TGTGCCAGCAGCCCTCCGGGACCCATACTCGGGAGCTCCTACGAGCAGTACTTC.

This clonotype came up many times. This sequence joins TRBV3-1 and TRBJ2-5; perhaps TRBD2 as D (6 bases). This CDR3 region has 15 residues. With 1 base removed from V and 4 bases from J, the gap between germline ends came to 13 bases. The V gene's germline CDR1 is LGHDT and CDR2 YNNKEL (reference sequence). CDR3 loop: CASSQGRGYGETQYF. CDR3 nucleotide sequence: TGTGCCAGCAGCCAAGGGAGGGGTTACGGAGAGACCCAGTACTTC.

This clonotype was counted many times. The chain employs TRBV28 and TRBJ2-1, with a tentative D call TRBD1 (7 bases). The CDR3 has 13 amino acids. CDR1 is MDHEN and CDR2 is SYDVKM in the germline V gene. Deletions cut 6 bases from V and 7 bases from J, with 13 bases between. The CDR3 protein is CASSMTGRNEQFF. DNA of the CDR3: TGTGCCAGCAGCATGACAGGGAGGAATGAGCAGTTCTTC.

This clonotype was detected ten times or more. The rearrangement joins TRBV9 to TRBJ1-1; no firm D call. V was cut by 0 bases and J by 1 base, with 13 bases left in between. The CDR3 extends over 16 amino acids. CDR1 is SGDLS, CDR2 YYNGEE, per germline. The CDR3 sequence: CASSVVDLGANTEAFF. The DNA for the CDR3 is TGTGCCAGCAGCGTAGTTGATTTGGGAGCGAACACTGAAGCTTTCTTT.

The V gene is TRBV29-1, the J gene TRBJ2-5; maybe TRBD2 (5 bases). Germline V gene data show CDR1 as SQVTM and CDR2 as ANQGSEA. The CDR3 loop spans 13 amino acids. V lost 1 base and J 9 bases, leaving 15 bases between the germline ends. CDR3 loop: CSVEGPRGWAQYF. Here the CDR3 DNA reads TGCAGCGTTGAAGGACCTAGAGGGTGGGCCCAGTACTTC.

At least ten counts were recorded for this clonotype. The rearrangement links TRBV7-2 to TRBJ1-5, with a weak D call TRBD1 (5 bases). This CDR3 is built from 15 residues. Trimming stripped 1 base from V and 0 bases from J, with 7 bases between. CDR1 and CDR2 (germline): SGHTA, FQGNSA. The DNA of the CDR3 is TGTGCCAGCAGCTTAGACAGGAATAGCAATCAGCCCCAGCATTTT. Translating gives CASSLDRNSNQPQHF. Drawing the rest from reference TRBV7-2 and TRBJ1-5, the complete variable domain is GAGVSQSPSNKVTEKGKDVELRCDPISGHTALYWYRQSLGQGLEFLIYFQGNSAPDKSGLPSDRFSAERTGGSVSTLTIQRTQQEDSAVYLCASSLDRNSNQPQHFGDGTRLSIL.

The rearrangement links TRBV5-1 to TRBJ2-1, with 7 bases that match TRBD1. TRBJ2-7 matches the DNA end more closely, so the J call is doubtful. From germline, CDR1 is SGHRS and CDR2 YFSETQ. This CDR3 has 14 amino acids. The CDR3, as DNA: TGCGCCAGCAGCTTGGAACAGGGGCTCTACGAGCAGTACTTC. Amino acids: CASSLEQGLYEQYF.

The sample holds many counts of this clonotype. The J gene is TRBJ2-1, the V gene TRBV7-2; perhaps TRBD2 as D (5 bases). The V gene's germline CDR1 is SGHTA and CDR2 FQGNSA. V was clipped by 0 bases and J by 7 bases, with 13 bases between them. CDR3 length: 15 residues. DNA of the CDR3: TGTGCCAGCAGCTTAGCACGATTAGGAGGAAATGAGCAGTTCTTC. It encodes CASSLARLGGNEQFF.

In its sample, this clonotype was seen a few times. A much larger clone differs by one base, so this may be a read error. The chain employs TRBV5-1 and TRBJ2-7, with D unclear. From germline, CDR1 is SGHRS and CDR2 YFSETQ. Trimming stripped 0 bases from V and 5 bases from J, with 12 bases between. The CDR3 has 14 residues. CDR3 loop: CASSLEELGHEQYF. DNA for the CDR3: TGCGCCAGCAGCTTGGAAGAACTCGGCCACGAGCAGTACTTC.

This clonotype occurred many times. It may be a read error: a sequence one base away is much more abundant. This sequence joins TRBV7-3 and TRBJ2-5, with D hard to call. Per the germline V gene, CDR1 is SGHTA and CDR2 is FQGTGA. V was shortened by 4 bases and J by 11 bases, with 17 bases between the two germline ends. The CDR3 totals 13 residues. DNA of the CDR3: TGTGCCAGCAGCTCCCTCGAAGTAAATGAGCAGTACTTC. Its translation: CASSSLEVNEQYF.

This clonotype was observed at least ten times. This sequence joins TRBV28 and TRBJ2-1; 10 positions agree with TRBD1. The CDR3 is 16 amino acids. Germline CDR1 MDHEN, CDR2 SYDVKM. The V segment lost 3 bases and the J segment 4 bases; nucleotides outside the gene matches: 6. In DNA form, the CDR3 reads TGTGCCAGCAGTTTTATCCGGGGACAGGGGTACAATGAGCAGTTCTTC. Translated: CASSFIRGQGYNEQFF.